This T cell receptor (beta chain) was sequenced during a study of T cells in Graves' hyperthyroidism and ophthalmopathy. RNA transcripts gave rise to amplified TCR beta CDR3 regions. HTBI primers were the set used in a first-round RT-PCR of the TCR CDR3. TCRdb used MiXCR to reprocess the multiplex PCR reads, holding one entry per CDR3 protein. The sample contains more than 300,000 distinct CDR3 sequences, about a sixth of which appear only once. V lost 3 bases and J lost 6, with 8 bases in between. This CDR3 has 13 amino acids. Germline V CDR1 and CDR2: MNHEY, SMNVEV (reference sequence). The sequenced sample consisted of blood. The clonotype was recovered from a woman under 40 with Graves' hyperthyroidism that later progressed to Graves' ophthalmopathy. The rearrangement links TRBV27 to TRBJ1-4; no clear D gene. CDR3 in DNA: TGTGCCAGCAGTTTTATGCCATATGAAAAACTGTTTTTT. Amino acids: CASSFMPYEKLFF. The full variable domain, with the rest looked up from reference TRBV27 and TRBJ1-4, is EAQVTQNPRYLITVTGKKLTVTCSQNMNHEYMSWYRQDPGLGLRQIYYSMNVEVTDKGDVPEGYKVSRKEKRNFPLILESPSPNQTSLYFCASSFMPYEKLFFGSGTQLSVL.